The 21 T cell receptor beta chains reported below all come from one sample, sequenced in a study of blood T cell repertoires in COVID-19. Sequencing used immunoSEQ multiplex PCR; TCRdb keeps in-frame clones, though not all of them. The table records just under 350,000 clones, under 95% of them present only once. Sequencing was carried out using peripheral blood. Receptors were obtained from a woman under 30 who had recovered from COVID-19.

There are a few counts of this clone. The chain carries TRBV6-4 and TRBJ2-1; 10 bases map to TRBD2. The ends lost 2 bases at V and 7 bases at J; junction bases unmatched: 11. CDR3 length: 17 residues. Germline loops: CDR1 MRHNA, CDR2 SNTAGT. CDR3 in DNA: TGTGCCAGCAGTGACCCACCCACTAGCGGGAAGTATAATGAGCAGTTCTTC. Protein: CASSDPPTSGKYNEQFF.

The chain couples TRBV7-6 to TRBJ2-3; 7 bases map to TRBD2. The V gene end was trimmed by 5 bases and the J gene end by 4 bases; junction bases not matched to a gene: 3. Germline V gives CDR1 SGHVS, CDR2 FNYEAQ. The CDR3 spans 13 residues. The CDR3 loop reads CASSPGGSDTQYF. CDR3 in DNA: TGTGCCAGCAGCCCCGGGGGGTCAGATACGCAGTATTTT.

V and J are TRBV9 and TRBJ1-4; 8 positions match TRBD1. Per germline, CDR1 SGDLS and CDR2 YYNGEE. The V and J ends lost 4 bases and 8 bases, in that order; junction bases with no gene match: 10. The CDR3 extends over 15 amino acids. CDR3 bases: TGTGCCAGCAGCCCGCGGACAGGGAGGGAAGAAAAACTGTTTTTT. Its protein is CASSPRTGREEKLFF.

The chain uses TRBV5-8 and TRBJ1-2; the match to TRBD1 covers 8 bases. Germline V gives CDR1 SGHTS, CDR2 YDEGEE. CDR3 length: 15 residues. After removal of 6 bases from V and 2 bases from J, the junction contained 9 bases not matched to a gene. The CDR3 loop reads CASTETGAGNYGYTF. The CDR3 DNA reads as TGTGCCAGCACCGAGACAGGGGCAGGGAACTATGGCTACACCTTC.

This clone is medium-sized by share. The chain couples TRBV7-8 to TRBJ1-5, with unresolved D. Germline lookup yields CDR1 SGHVS and CDR2 FQNEAQ. The CDR3 consists of 16 residues. The V end lost 3 bases, the J end lost 6 bases, and 18 bases lay between the germline ends. CDR3 sequence reads: CASSLAGSGSVQPQHF. In nucleotides, the CDR3 is TGTGCCAGCAGCTTGGCAGGATCGGGGTCGGTTCAGCCCCAGCATTTT.

The J gene is TRBJ1-1, the V gene TRBV5-1; no reliable D call. Trimming took 5 bases from V and 1 from J, leaving 18 bases between them. The CDR3 consists of 16 residues. Germline V lookup: CDR1 SGHRS, CDR2 YFSETQ. CDR3 sequence (DNA): TGCGCCAGCAGTCCCCAGCCAACTATGAAGAACACTGAAGCTTTCTTT. Its protein product is CASSPQPTMKNTEAFF.

The chain couples TRBV29-1 to TRBJ2-3; tentative D call: TRBD2 (6 bases). This CDR3 is built from 15 residues. The ends were cut back, 2 bases at V and 3 bases at J, with 15 bases in the middle. Germline lookup yields CDR1 SQVTM and CDR2 ANQGSEA. In nucleotides, the CDR3 is TGCAGCGTTGAAACGGGAGTGATCTGGACAGATACGCAGTATTTT. Translation: CSVETGVIWTDTQYF.

The V gene is TRBV2, the J gene TRBJ2-3; TRBD2 aligns across 10 bases. The CDR3 totals 15 residues. The germline CDR1 and CDR2 sequences are SNHLY and FYNNEI. Trimming at V came to 7 bases and at J to 3 bases, leaving 7 bases not matched to a gene. The CDR3 here is CASTKLAGRTDTQYF. The CDR3 region has the DNA TGTGCCAGCACTAAACTAGCGGGAAGGACAGATACGCAGTATTTT.

The genes are TRBV21-1 and TRBJ1-3; the D call of TRBD1 is as the table states it, not checked on the DNA. TRBV21-1 is a recognized pseudogene. The CDR3 covers 16 residues. The CDR3 DNA reads TGTGCCAGCAGCTCTGGACAGGGACGCTCTGGAAACACCATATATTTT. This translates into CASSSGQGRSGNTIYF.

This sequence joins TRBV11-2 and TRBJ2-1; 15 bases are a match to TRBD2. The CDR3 length is 17 residues. The V gene end was trimmed by 1 base and the J gene end by 7 bases; junction bases not matched to a gene: 5. Germline V gives CDR1 SGHAT, CDR2 FQNNGV. CDR3 nucleotides: TGTGCCAGCAGCTTAGCTCCCGGGACTAGCGGGAGGAATGAGCAGTTCTTC. It translates to CASSLAPGTSGRNEQFF.

This clone has just a few counts. The chain is built from TRBV7-9 and TRBJ2-1; 7 bases are a match to TRBD2. The CDR3 length is 15 residues. The junction had 2 bases not matched to a gene; V was cut back by 1 base and J by 2 bases. CDR1 is SEHNR, CDR2 FQNEAQ, per germline (reference sequence). The CDR3 is CASSLGEGPYNEQFF. CDR3 bases: TGTGCCAGCAGCTTAGGGGAGGGCCCCTACAATGAGCAGTTCTTC.

The V and J genes are TRBV19 and TRBJ2-5; 8 nucleotides match TRBD2. The CDR3 consists of 13 residues. V shed 4 bases, J shed 7 bases, and the junction held 5 bases outside the gene matches. Germline V gene lookup returns CDR1 LNHDA and CDR2 SQIVND (reference sequence). The CDR3 here is CASSKQAGGTQYF. For the CDR3, the DNA is TGTGCCAGTAGTAAACAGGCGGGGGGGACCCAGTACTTC.

The genes are TRBV30 and TRBJ2-1, with 7 bases aligning to TRBD2. The CDR3 consists of 14 residues. Looked up from germline, CDR1 is GTSNPN and CDR2 is SVGIG (reference sequence). Losses at the gene ends were 2 bases for V and 7 bases for J; bases not matched to a gene: 8. CDR3 sequence (DNA): TGTGCCTGGAGTTCGGGACTACCGCCGAATGAGCAGTTCTTC. Translation gives CAWSSGLPPNEQFF.

CDR3 coding DNA: TGTGCCAGCTCACTATGGACAGGGGCCTCTAATGAAAAACTGTTTTTT. This encodes CASSLWTGASNEKLFF. The rearrangement joins TRBV18 to TRBJ1-4; TRBD1 agrees at 9 bases. Germline assignment: CDR1 KGHSH and CDR2 LQKENI. This CDR3 is built from 16 residues. V shed 4 bases, J shed 3 bases, and the junction held 6 bases outside the gene matches.

The rearrangement links TRBV12-5 to TRBJ1-5; the match to TRBD1 covers 7 bases. V lost 4 bases, J lost 6 bases, and 9 bases stayed unmatched. This CDR3 region has 15 residues. Germline V CDR1 and CDR2: LGHNT, FRNRAP. The CDR3 bases are TGTGCTAGTGGTTCACGGAGACAGGGTGCTCAGCCCCAGCATTTT. It codes for CASGSRRQGAQPQHF.

This clone was found a few times. This chain uses TRBV29-1 with TRBJ1-2; D remains ambiguous. The V end lost 0 bases, the J end lost 6 bases, and 23 bases lay between the germline ends. The CDR3 extends over 17 amino acids. Germline values: CDR1 SQVTM, CDR2 ANQGSEA. CDR3 sequence: CSVEDLREGSRYDGYTF. CDR3 bases: TGCAGCGTTGAAGATCTTAGGGAGGGATCCCGATACGATGGCTACACCTTC.

The rearrangement joins TRBV7-2 to TRBJ2-5, with TRBD2 matching 12 bases. V shed 0 bases, J shed 1 base, and the junction held 12 bases outside the gene matches. Looked up from germline, CDR1 is SGHTA and CDR2 is FQGNSA. The CDR3 runs to 20 residues. The CDR3 DNA follows: TGTGCCAGCAGCTTAGCCACTCCTTTACCGGGACTAGCGGGCCAAGAGACCCAGTACTTC. It is translated as CASSLATPLPGLAGQETQYF.

This chain joins TRBV4-3 and TRBJ2-1; 7 nucleotides line up with TRBD2. Germline CDR1 LGHNA, CDR2 YSLEER. V gave up 1 base and J gave up 8 bases; unmatched junction bases: 8. The CDR3 length is 15 residues. In DNA, the CDR3 is TGCGCCAGCAGCCAAGTTCGCGGGAGAGGGTATGAGCAGTTCTTC. Translated: CASSQVRGRGYEQFF.

This clone showed up just once. The CDR3 DNA is TGTGCCAGCAGTTGGACAGCGAAAAACACTGAAGCTTTCTTT. It is translated as CASSWTAKNTEAFF. This sequence joins TRBV6-2 or TRBV6-3 and TRBJ1-1, with D perhaps TRBD1 (6 bases). Trimming pared 4 bases from V and 2 bases from J, leaving 11 bases between. CDR1 and CDR2 (germline): MNHEY, SVGEGT. CDR3 length equals 14 residues.

This clone appeared once. V and J are TRBV30 and TRBJ1-4, with D unclear. This CDR3 is 12 amino acids long. The germline V gene encodes CDR1 GTSNPN and CDR2 SVGIG (reference sequence). V was trimmed by 4 bases and J by 10 bases, leaving 13 bases between them. In nucleotides, the CDR3 is TGTGCCTGGACTCCAGGAATGAGAAAACTGTTTTTT. Amino acid sequence: CAWTPGMRKLFF.

The CDR3 region has the DNA TGCGCCAGCAGCTTTAAGGCTGGGCCTAACGGGGAGCTGTTTTTT. As protein: CASSFKAGPNGELFF. The chain links TRBV5-1 to TRBJ2-2, with unresolved D. Trimming left V 2 bases short and J 7 bases short, with 15 bases between. Germline CDR1 SGHRS, CDR2 YFSETQ. The CDR3 has 15 amino acids.